This T cell receptor (beta chain) is from a study of T cells after yellow fever vaccination. This clonotype was detected many times. The authors made TCR cDNA by 5'RACE template switching, adding a universal primer site and UMIs. Via MiXCR, TCRdb re-called the 5' RACE reads, giving one row per CDR3 protein. The sample lists more than 300,000 distinct CDR3 sequences, around 4.4% occurring once. The CDR3 sequence is 15 residues long. The J gene is TRBJ2-7, the V gene TRBV1; TRBD2, the D gene given by the table, was not confirmed from the DNA. TRBV1 is classified as a pseudogene. The clonotype was recovered from a man in his late teens or twenties who received the YFV17D yellow fever vaccine. The sequencing used PBMCs, collected 15 days after the yellow fever booster vaccination. For the CDR3, the DNA is TGCACCAGCAGCTTCACTATAGCGGGGGAATACGAGCAGTACTTC. Translated: CTSSFTIAGEYEQYF.